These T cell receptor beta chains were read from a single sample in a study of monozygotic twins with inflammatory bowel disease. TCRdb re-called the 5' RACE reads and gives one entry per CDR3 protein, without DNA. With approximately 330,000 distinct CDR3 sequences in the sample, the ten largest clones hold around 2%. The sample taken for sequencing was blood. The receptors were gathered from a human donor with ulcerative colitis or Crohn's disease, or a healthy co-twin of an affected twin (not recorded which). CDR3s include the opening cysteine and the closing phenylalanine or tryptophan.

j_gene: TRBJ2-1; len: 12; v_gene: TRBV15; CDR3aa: CATSSWPDEQFF
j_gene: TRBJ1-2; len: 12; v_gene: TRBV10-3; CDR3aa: CAIAPQLYGYTF
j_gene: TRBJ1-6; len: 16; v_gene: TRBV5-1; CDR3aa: CASSLLPGGDNSPLHF
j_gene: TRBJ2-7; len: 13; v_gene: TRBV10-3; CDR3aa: CAISEFSGYEQYF
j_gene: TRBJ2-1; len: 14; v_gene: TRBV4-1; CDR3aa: CASSQVGGSPRQFF
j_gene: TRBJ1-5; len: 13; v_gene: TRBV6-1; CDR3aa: CASDPAPYQPQHF
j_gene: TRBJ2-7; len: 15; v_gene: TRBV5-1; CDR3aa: CASSLELATSYEQYF
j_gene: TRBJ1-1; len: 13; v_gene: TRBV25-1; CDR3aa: CASSYRGAAEAFF
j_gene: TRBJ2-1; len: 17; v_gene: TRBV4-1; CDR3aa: CASSHVAGIRGYNEQFF
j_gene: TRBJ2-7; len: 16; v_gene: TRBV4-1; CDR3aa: CASSQEVGKLDYEQYF
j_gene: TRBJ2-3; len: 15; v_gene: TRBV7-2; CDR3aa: CASSLIPQGASPQYF
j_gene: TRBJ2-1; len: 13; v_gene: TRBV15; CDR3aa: CATSRAYGNEQFF
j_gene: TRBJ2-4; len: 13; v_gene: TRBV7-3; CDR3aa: CASSRTSGNIQYF
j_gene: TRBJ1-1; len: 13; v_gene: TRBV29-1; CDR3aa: CSVAPQGNTEAFF
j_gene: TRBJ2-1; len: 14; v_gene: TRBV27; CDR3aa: CASSPSRAINEQFF
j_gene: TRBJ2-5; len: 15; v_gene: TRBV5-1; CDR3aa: CASSLLAGGGETQYF
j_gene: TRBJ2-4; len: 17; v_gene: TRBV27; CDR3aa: CASSSPGTSGGLNIQYF
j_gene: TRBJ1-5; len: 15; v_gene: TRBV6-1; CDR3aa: CASSLTGDSNQPQHF
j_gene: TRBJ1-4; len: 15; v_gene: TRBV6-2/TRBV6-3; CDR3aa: CASRPLGGHNEKLFF
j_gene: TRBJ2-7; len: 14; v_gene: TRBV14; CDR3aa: CASSLRASSYEQYF
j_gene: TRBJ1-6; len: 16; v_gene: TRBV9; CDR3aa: CASSENGVGGNSPLHF
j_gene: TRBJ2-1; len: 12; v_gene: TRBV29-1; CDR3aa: CSVRSNEPGEFF
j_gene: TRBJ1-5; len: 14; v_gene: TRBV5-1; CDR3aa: CASSLDPGNQPQHF
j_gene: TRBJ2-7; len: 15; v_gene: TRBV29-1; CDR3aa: CSVNGLAGVPFEQYF
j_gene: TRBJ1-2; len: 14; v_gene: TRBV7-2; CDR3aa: CASSLGHTLYGYTF
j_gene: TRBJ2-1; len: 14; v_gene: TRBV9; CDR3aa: CASSVDPVGNEQFF
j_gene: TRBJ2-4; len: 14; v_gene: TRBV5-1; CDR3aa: CASSLGGDENIQYF
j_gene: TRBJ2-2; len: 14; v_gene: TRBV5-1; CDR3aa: CASSSDRYTGELFF
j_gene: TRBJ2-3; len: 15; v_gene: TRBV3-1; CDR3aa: CASSQVSGRGGTQYF
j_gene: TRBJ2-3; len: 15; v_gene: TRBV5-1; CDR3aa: CASSSGTGETDTQYF
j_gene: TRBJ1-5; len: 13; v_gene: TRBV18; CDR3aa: CASTGIRDQPQHF
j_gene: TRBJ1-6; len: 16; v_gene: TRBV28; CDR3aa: CASTNPTGTGDSPLHF
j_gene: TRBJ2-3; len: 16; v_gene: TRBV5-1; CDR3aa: CASSSTGTSATDTQYF
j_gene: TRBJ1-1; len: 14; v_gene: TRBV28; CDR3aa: CASSLKASITEAFF
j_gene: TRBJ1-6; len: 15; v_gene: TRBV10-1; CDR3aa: CASREDRGTNSPLHF
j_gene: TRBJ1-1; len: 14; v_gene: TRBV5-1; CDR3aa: CASSLAGVDTEAFF
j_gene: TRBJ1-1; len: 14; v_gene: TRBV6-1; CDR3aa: CASRQGDSLTEAFF
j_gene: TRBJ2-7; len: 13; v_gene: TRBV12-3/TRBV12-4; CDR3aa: CASSDYRGYEQYF
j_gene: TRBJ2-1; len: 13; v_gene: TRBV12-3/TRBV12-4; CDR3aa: CASSFGLNNEQFF
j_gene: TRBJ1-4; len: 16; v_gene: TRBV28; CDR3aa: CASSSNGGRTNEKLFF
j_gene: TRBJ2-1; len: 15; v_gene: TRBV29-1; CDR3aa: CSVEVPGIRNTEQFF
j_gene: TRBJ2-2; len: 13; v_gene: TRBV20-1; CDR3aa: CSARNGNTGELFF
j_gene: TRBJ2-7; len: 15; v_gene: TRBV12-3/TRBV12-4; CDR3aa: CASSLGTGAGREQYF
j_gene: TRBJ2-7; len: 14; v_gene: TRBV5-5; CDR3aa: CASSLVGRSYEQYF
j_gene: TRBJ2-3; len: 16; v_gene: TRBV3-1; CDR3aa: CASSQGSGSGRDTQYF
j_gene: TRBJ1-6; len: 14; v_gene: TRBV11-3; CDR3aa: CASSLNSGNSPLHF
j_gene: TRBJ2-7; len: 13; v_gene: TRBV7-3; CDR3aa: CVSSRDRGVEQYF
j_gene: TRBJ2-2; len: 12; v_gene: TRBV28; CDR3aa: CALGQGAGELFF
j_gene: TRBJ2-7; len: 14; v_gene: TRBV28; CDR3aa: CASSFQGQGSEQYF
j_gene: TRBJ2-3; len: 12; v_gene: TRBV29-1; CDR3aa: CSVEVVPDTQYF
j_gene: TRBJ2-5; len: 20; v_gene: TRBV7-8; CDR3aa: CASSFRLAGSRSRVKETQYF